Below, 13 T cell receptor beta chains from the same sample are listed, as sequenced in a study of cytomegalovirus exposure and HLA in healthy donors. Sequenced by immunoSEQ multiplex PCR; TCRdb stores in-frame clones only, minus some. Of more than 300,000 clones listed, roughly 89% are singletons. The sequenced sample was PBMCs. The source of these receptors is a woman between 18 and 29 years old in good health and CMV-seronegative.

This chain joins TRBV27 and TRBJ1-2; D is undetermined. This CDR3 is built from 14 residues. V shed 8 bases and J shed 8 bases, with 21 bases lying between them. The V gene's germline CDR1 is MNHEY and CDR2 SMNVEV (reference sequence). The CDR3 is CASSWAGSRQGYTF. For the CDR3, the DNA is TGTGCCAGCTCCTGGGCGGGATCTCGTCAAGGCTACACCTTC.

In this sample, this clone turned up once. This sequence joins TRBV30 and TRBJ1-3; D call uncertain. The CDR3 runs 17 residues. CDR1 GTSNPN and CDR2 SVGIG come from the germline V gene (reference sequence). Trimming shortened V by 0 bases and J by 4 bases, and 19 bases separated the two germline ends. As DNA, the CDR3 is TGTGCCTGGAGTGTAGGTCCGGGTTTAGGCTCCGGAAACACCATATATTTT. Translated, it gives CAWSVGPGLGSGNTIYF.

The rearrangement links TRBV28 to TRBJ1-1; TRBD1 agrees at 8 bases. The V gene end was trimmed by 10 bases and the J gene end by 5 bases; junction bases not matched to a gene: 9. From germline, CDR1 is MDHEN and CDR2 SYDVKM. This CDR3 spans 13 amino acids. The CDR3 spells CATSQGGETEAFF. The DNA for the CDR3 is TGTGCCACTTCACAGGGGGGAGAAACTGAAGCTTTCTTT. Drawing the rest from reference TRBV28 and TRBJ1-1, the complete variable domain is DVKVTQSSRYLVKRTGEKVFLECVQDMDHENMFWYRQDPGLGLRLIYFSYDVKMKEKGDIPEGYSVSREKKERFSLILESASTNQTSMYLCATSQGGETEAFFGQGTRLTVV.

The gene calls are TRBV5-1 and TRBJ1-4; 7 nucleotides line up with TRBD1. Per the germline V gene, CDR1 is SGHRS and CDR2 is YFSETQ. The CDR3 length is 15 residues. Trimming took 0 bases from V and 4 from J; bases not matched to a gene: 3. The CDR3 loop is CASSLEQGGNEKLFF. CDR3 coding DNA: TGCGCCAGCAGCTTGGAGCAGGGGGGTAATGAAAAACTGTTTTTT.

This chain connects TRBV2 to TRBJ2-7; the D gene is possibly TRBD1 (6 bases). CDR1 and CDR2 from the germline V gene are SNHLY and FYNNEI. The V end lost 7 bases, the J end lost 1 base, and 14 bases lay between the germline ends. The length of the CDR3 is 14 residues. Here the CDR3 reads CASKQTGSSYEQYF. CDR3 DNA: TGTGCCAGCAAACAAACAGGGTCGTCCTACGAGCAGTACTTC.

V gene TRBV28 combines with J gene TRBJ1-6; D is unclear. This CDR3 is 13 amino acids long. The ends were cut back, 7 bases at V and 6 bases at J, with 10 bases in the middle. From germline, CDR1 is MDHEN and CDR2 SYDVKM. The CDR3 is CASTRARNSPLHF. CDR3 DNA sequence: TGTGCCAGCACGAGAGCCCGTAATTCACCCCTCCACTTT.

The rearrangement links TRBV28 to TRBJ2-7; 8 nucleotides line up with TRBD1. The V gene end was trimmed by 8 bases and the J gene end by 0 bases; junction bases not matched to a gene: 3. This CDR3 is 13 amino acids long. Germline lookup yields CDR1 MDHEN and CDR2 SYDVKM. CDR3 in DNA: TGTGCCAGCTACGGACAGGGCTCCTACGAGCAGTACTTC. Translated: CASYGQGSYEQYF. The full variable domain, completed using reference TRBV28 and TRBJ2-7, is DVKVTQSSRYLVKRTGEKVFLECVQDMDHENMFWYRQDPGLGLRLIYFSYDVKMKEKGDIPEGYSVSREKKERFSLILESASTNQTSMYLCASYGQGSYEQYFGPGTRLTVT.

CDR3 sequence (DNA): TGCGCCAGCAGCCCCTTTGAGGGGGTGAACACTGAAGCTTTCTTT. Translating gives CASSPFEGVNTEAFF. The chain uses TRBV5-1 and TRBJ1-1; D perhaps matches TRBD1 (6 bases). The CDR3 totals 15 residues. Trimming cost V 4 bases and J 0 bases, with 13 bases left between them. CDR1 is SGHRS, CDR2 YFSETQ, per germline.

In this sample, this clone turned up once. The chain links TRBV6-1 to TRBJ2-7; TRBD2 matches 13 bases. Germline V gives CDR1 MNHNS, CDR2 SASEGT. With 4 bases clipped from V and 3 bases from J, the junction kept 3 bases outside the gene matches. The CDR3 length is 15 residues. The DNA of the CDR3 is TGTGCCAGCAGTGGACTAGCGGGAGGTTTCTACGAGCAGTACTTC. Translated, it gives CASSGLAGGFYEQYF.

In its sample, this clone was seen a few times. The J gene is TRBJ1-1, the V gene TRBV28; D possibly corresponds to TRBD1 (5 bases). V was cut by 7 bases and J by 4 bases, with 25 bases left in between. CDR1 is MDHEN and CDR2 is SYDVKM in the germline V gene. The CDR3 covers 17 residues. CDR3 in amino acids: CASTISGEGGAFTEAFF. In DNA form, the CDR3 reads TGTGCCAGCACCATCTCCGGAGAGGGAGGGGCGTTCACTGAAGCTTTCTTT.

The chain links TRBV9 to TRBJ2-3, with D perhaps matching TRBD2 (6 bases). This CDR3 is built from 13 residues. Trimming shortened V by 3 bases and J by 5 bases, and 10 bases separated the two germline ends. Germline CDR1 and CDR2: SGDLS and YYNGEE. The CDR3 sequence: CASSEGGIDTQYF. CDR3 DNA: TGTGCCAGCAGCGAGGGAGGAATAGATACGCAGTATTTT.

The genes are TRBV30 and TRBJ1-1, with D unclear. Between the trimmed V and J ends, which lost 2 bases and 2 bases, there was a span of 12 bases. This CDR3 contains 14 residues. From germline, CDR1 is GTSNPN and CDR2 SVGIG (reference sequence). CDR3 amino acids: CAWSQQTSNTEAFF. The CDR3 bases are TGTGCCTGGAGTCAACAGACATCCAACACTGAAGCTTTCTTT.

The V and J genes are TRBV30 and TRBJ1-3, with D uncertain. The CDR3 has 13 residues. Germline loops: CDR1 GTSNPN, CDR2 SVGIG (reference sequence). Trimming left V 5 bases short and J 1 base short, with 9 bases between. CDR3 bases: TGTGCCTGGGAGGGAGCTTCTGGAAACACCATATATTTT. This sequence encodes CAWEGASGNTIYF.